What follows are 15 T cell receptor beta chains derived from one specimen sequenced in a study of blood T cell repertoires in COVID-19. TCRdb keeps only in-frame clones here, not all; method: immunoSEQ multiplex PCR. Here the sample spans 260,000 or so clones, roughly 88% being singletons. Specimen: peripheral blood. The receptors shown here come from a man aged 18 to 29 with active or convalescent COVID-19.

The J gene is TRBJ1-2, the V gene TRBV13; D may be TRBD1 (5 bases). Trimming removed 0 bases at V and 4 bases at J, with 18 bases between. This CDR3 has 17 amino acids. CDR1 and CDR2 from the germline V gene are PRHDT and FYEKMQ (reference sequence). CDR3 residues: CASSLGRSAGLRYGYTF. For the CDR3, the DNA is TGTGCCAGCAGCTTAGGTAGGTCGGCAGGGTTACGCTATGGCTACACCTTC.

V gene TRBV3-1 (or the pseudogene TRBV3-2) combines with J gene TRBJ1-2; D not certain. This CDR3 is 16 amino acids long. Per germline, CDR1 LGHDT and CDR2 YNNKEL (reference sequence). V lost 0 bases to trimming and J lost 4 bases, with 15 bases between them. CDR3 loop: CASSQDRGTPFYGYTF. The CDR3, as DNA: TGTGCCAGCAGCCAAGATCGCGGAACCCCGTTCTATGGCTACACCTTC.

The chain links TRBV3-1 (or the pseudogene TRBV3-2) to TRBJ1-3; no firm D call. V was pared by 1 base and J by 0 bases, with 10 bases between. Germline V gene sequence: CDR1 LGHDT, CDR2 YNNKEL (reference sequence). The CDR3 has 16 amino acids. The CDR3 DNA reads TGTGCCAGCAGCCAAGCTGGCGGTGGCTCTGGAAACACCATATATTTT. Translating it yields CASSQAGGGSGNTIYF.

This clone was detected only a few times. The rearrangement uses TRBV5-1 and TRBJ2-5; 12 bases align to TRBD2. V lost 4 bases and J lost 2; bases outside the gene matches: 6. Looked up from germline, CDR1 is SGHRS and CDR2 is YFSETQ. The CDR3 is made up of 16 amino acids. CDR3 DNA: TGCGCCAGCAGCCGAACTAGCGGGGGGCCACAAGAGACCCAGTACTTC. Protein sequence: CASSRTSGGPQETQYF.

The genes are TRBV5-1 and TRBJ1-1, with D tentatively TRBD1 (5 bases). This CDR3 region has 20 residues. Germline V lookup: CDR1 SGHRS, CDR2 YFSETQ. Trimming removed 1 base at V and 0 bases at J, with 25 bases between. CDR3 nucleotide sequence: TGCGCCAGCAGCTTGTCCATCATCCCGACAGAGATTAACATGAACACTGAAGCTTTCTTT. As protein: CASSLSIIPTEINMNTEAFF.

The V call is TRBV20-1, the J call TRBJ1-5, with TRBD1 as a possible D gene (5 bases). The CDR3 length is 19 residues. Looked up from germline, CDR1 is DFQATT and CDR2 is SNEGSKA (reference sequence). Trimming pared 3 bases from V and 2 bases from J, leaving 26 bases between. In DNA form, the CDR3 reads TGCAGTGCTAGTTTGTATAGTGCGAACCCGGGCAGGGGCAATCAGCCCCAGCATTTT. Protein: CSASLYSANPGRGNQPQHF.

The gene calls are TRBV10-2 and TRBJ2-7; 7 bases fit TRBD2. The length of the CDR3 is 13 residues. V shed 3 bases and J 7 bases; nucleotides not matched to a gene: 6. Germline CDR1 is WSHSY and CDR2 is SAAADI. The CDR3 nucleotides are TGCGCCAGCAGTGACGGGGGGATTTTGGAGCAGTACTTC. This translates into CASSDGGILEQYF.

The J gene is TRBJ2-7, the V gene TRBV12-3 or TRBV12-4, with D possibly matching TRBD1 (8 bases). This CDR3 has 13 amino acids. V shed 6 bases and J shed 4 bases, with 13 bases lying between them. The CDR3 nucleotides are TGTGCCAGCAGCGACAGGGGAGGGTACGAGCAGTACTTC. Translated, it gives CASSDRGGYEQYF.

The chain couples TRBV9 to TRBJ1-5; TRBD1 matches 10 bases. Germline trimming cut 9 bases from V and 5 bases from J; bases unmatched to any gene: 14. The V gene's germline CDR1 is SGDLS and CDR2 YYNGEE. This CDR3 comprises 16 residues. CDR3 DNA: TGTGCCATCGTGCCGGGACAGGGGAATGGAGATCAGCCCCAGCATTTT. Encoded protein: CAIVPGQGNGDQPQHF.

The rearrangement uses TRBV10-1 and TRBJ2-1; the match to TRBD2 covers 11 bases. The V gene's germline CDR1 is WNHNN and CDR2 SYGVQD (reference sequence). The ends lost 6 bases at V and 7 bases at J; junction bases unmatched: 5. The CDR3 length is 14 residues. Here the CDR3 reads CASRDLAGGNEQFF. The CDR3 nucleotides are TGCGCCAGCAGAGATCTAGCGGGGGGTAATGAGCAGTTCTTC.

This clone was seen a few times. The chain combines TRBV4-1 with TRBJ2-7, with 11 bases identical to TRBD2. The V gene end was trimmed by 1 base and the J gene end by 0 bases; junction bases not matched to a gene: 5. The germline V gene has CDR1 MGHRA and CDR2 YSYEKL. This CDR3 has 17 amino acids. The CDR3 here is CASSQASGTSGSYEQYF. The CDR3 coding sequence is TGCGCCAGCAGCCAAGCATCCGGGACTAGCGGCTCCTACGAGCAGTACTTC.

CDR3 sequence reads: CASSPGTDNTEAFF. The CDR3 nucleotides are TGTGCCAGCAGTCCCGGGACAGACAACACTGAAGCTTTCTTT. The chain carries TRBV6-4 and TRBJ1-1; 7 nucleotides match TRBD1. With 5 bases clipped from V and 2 bases from J, the junction kept 5 bases outside the gene matches. Germline loops: CDR1 MRHNA, CDR2 SNTAGT. This CDR3 region has 14 residues.

The V gene is TRBV10-2, the J gene TRBJ2-4; 7 bases are a match to TRBD1. This CDR3 comprises 15 residues. Losses at the gene ends were 5 bases for V and 0 bases for J; bases not matched to a gene: 4. Per the germline V gene, CDR1 is WSHSY and CDR2 is SAAADI. This CDR3 is CASSRGQGAKNIQYF. The CDR3 bases are TGCGCCAGCAGTAGGGGGCAGGGAGCCAAAAACATTCAGTACTTC.

The chain couples TRBV6-7 to TRBJ1-2; no definite D call. TRBV6-7 is noted as an ORF with a role that remains uncertain. V gave up 0 bases and J gave up 3 bases, with 8 bases separating them. The CDR3 has 14 residues. The CDR3 protein is CASSYSEGDYGYTF. In DNA, the CDR3 is TGTGCCAGCAGTTACTCGGAGGGAGACTATGGCTACACCTTC.

The chain employs TRBV14 and TRBJ1-2; weak D call: TRBD1 (5 bases). V lost 1 base and J lost 1, with 10 bases in between. Germline V CDR1 and CDR2: SGHDN, FVKESK. The CDR3 sequence is 15 residues long. CDR3 DNA sequence: TGTGCCAGCAGCCAAGTGGCGGGACTTAACTATGGCTACACCTTC. Translating it yields CASSQVAGLNYGYTF.